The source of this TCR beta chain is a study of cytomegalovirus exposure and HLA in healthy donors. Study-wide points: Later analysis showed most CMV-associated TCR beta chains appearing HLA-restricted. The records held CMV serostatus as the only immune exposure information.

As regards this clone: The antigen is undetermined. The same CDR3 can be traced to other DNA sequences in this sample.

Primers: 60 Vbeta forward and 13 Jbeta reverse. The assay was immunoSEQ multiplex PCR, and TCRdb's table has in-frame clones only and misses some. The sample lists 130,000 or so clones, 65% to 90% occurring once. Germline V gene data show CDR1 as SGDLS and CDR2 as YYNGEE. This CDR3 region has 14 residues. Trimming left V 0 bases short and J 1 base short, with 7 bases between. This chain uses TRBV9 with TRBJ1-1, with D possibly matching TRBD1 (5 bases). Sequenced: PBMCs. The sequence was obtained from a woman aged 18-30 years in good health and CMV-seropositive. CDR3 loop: CASSVVRGNTEAFF. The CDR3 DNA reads TGTGCCAGCAGCGTAGTTAGGGGGAACACTGAAGCTTTCTTT.